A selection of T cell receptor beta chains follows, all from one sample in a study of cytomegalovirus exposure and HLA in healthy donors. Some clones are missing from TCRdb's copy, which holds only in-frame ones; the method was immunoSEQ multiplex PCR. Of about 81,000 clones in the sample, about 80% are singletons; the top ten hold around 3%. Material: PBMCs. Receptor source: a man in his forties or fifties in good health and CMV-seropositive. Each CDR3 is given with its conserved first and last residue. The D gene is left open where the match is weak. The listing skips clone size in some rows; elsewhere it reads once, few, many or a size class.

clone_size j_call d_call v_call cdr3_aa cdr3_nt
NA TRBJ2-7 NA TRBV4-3 CASSQDTPGAVSYEQYF TGCGCCAGCAGCCAAGATACCCCGGGAGCCGTCTCCTACGAGCAGTACTTC
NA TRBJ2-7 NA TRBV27 CASSPGSRVGYEQYF TGTGCCAGCAGTCCCGGATCGAGGGTCGGGTACGAGCAGTACTTC
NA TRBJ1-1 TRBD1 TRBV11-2 CASIPTGGSTEAFF TGTGCCAGCATACCGACAGGGGGGAGCACTGAAGCTTTCTTT
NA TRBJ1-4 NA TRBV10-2 CASTGGSDEKLFF TGCGCCAGCACCGGGGGATCTGATGAAAAACTGTTTTTT
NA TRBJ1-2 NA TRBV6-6 CASRPTDKAYYGYTF TGTGCCAGCAGACCGACGGACAAGGCGTACTATGGCTACACCTTC
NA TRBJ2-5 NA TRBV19 CASSIRGQETQYF TGTGCCAGTAGTATTCGGGGACAAGAGACCCAGTACTTC
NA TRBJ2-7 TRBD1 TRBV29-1 CSVGNRDRQIIGYEQYF TGCAGCGTTGGTAACCGGGACAGACAAATCATAGGCTACGAGCAGTACTTC
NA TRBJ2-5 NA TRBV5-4 CASSSGLEQETQYF TGTGCCAGCAGCTCCGGACTGGAGCAAGAGACCCAGTACTTC
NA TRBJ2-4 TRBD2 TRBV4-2 CASSQAGGVQYF TGTGCCAGCAGCCAAGCGGGAGGAGTTCAGTACTTC
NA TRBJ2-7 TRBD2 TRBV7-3 CASSSSGNGRDEQYF TGTGCCAGCAGCTCGAGCGGGAACGGGCGGGACGAGCAGTACTTC
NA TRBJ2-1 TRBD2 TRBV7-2 CASSPQAGLAFRNEQFF TGTGCCAGCAGCCCCCAGGCAGGACTAGCTTTTCGCAATGAGCAGTTCTTC
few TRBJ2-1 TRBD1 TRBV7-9 CASSSSPGQGAIDEQFF TGTGCCAGCAGCTCATCACCGGGACAGGGGGCTATCGATGAGCAGTTCTTC
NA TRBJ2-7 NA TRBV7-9 CASSPSDSYEQYF TGTGCCAGCAGCCCTTCGGACAGTTACGAGCAGTACTTC
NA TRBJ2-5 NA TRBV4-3 CASSQDPGRETQYF TGCGCCAGCAGCCAAGACCCAGGGCGAGAGACCCAGTACTTC
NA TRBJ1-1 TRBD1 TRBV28 CASSSGTGGTEAFF TGTGCCAGCAGCTCCGGGACAGGGGGCACTGAAGCTTTCTTT
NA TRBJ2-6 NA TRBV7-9 CSSSLTESGANVLTF TGTTCCAGCAGCTTGACAGAGTCCGGGGCCAACGTCCTGACTTTC
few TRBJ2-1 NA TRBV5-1 CASSHRQGNEQFF TGCGCCAGCAGCCACCGGCAGGGTAATGAGCAGTTCTTC
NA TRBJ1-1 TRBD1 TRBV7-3 CASSLTGTGLPTEAFF TGTGCCAGCAGCTTAACCGGGACAGGGCTTCCCACTGAAGCTTTCTTT
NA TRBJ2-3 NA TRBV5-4 CASSLHYTDTQYF TGTGCCAGCAGCCTGCACTACACAGATACGCAGTATTTT
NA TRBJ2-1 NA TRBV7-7 CAIGGAASSSYNEQFF TGTGCTATCGGAGGGGCGGCCTCAAGCTCCTACAATGAGCAGTTCTTC
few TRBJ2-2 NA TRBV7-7 CASSQGGELFF TGTGCCAGCAGCCAGGGTGGGGAGCTGTTTTTT
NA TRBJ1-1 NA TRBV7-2 CASSLFGNTEAFF TGTGCCAGCAGCTTATTCGGGAACACTGAAGCTTTCTTT
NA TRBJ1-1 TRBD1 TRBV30 CACRDRKNTEAFF TGTGCCTGCCGGGACAGAAAGAACACTGAAGCTTTCTTT
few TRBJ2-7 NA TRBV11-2 CASSLRGIRDKSYEQYF TGTGCCAGCAGCCTCCGAGGGATCCGGGACAAGTCCTACGAGCAGTACTTC
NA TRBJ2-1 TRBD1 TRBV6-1 CASSGRQGGNEQFF TGTGCCAGCAGTGGTCGACAGGGCGGCAATGAGCAGTTCTTC
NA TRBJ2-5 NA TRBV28 CASSRTGGWGAQYF TGTGCCAGCAGTCGGACGGGGGGCTGGGGAGCCCAGTACTTC
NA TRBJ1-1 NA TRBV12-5 CASGFYGGSIREAFF TGTGCTAGTGGTTTTTACGGGGGGTCGATACGTGAAGCTTTCTTT
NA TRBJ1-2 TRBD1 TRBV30 CAWSALTGDGYTF TGTGCCTGGAGTGCCTTAACAGGGGATGGCTACACCTTC
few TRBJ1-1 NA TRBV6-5 CASLGGDRRTEAFF TGTGCCAGCCTGGGGGGGGATCGGCGAACTGAAGCTTTCTTT
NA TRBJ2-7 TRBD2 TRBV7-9 CSSSSPEREYPHEQYF TGTTCCAGCAGCTCTCCAGAGCGGGAATATCCGCACGAGCAGTACTTC
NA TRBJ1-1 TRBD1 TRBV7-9 CASSLGQEAFF TGTGCCAGCAGCCTGGGACAGGAAGCTTTCTTT
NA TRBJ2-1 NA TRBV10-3 CAISDIRGFSSYNEQFF TGTGCCATCAGTGACATCCGCGGGTTCAGCTCCTACAATGAGCAGTTCTTC
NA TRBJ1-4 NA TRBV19 CASSIVHSGDKLFF TGTGCCAGTAGTATCGTACATTCCGGGGATAAACTGTTTTTT
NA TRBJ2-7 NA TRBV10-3 CASRPSSGEQYF TGTGCCTCTCGACCGAGCTCGGGCGAGCAGTACTTC
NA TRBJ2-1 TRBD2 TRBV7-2 CASSPLGAGGNEQFF TGTGCCAGCAGCCCCTTAGGGGCGGGAGGAAATGAGCAGTTCTTC
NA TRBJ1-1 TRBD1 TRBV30 CAGRVDRGSTEAFF TGTGCCGGGAGGGTGGACAGGGGAAGCACTGAAGCTTTCTTT
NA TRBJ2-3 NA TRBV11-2 CASSLDQTDTQYF TGTGCCAGCAGCTTAGATCAAACAGATACGCAGTATTTT
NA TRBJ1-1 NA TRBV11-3 CASSLHTLDRNTEAFF TGTGCCAGCAGCCTCCACACCTTAGACAGAAACACTGAAGCTTTCTTT
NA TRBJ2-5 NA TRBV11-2 CASSFKGETQYF TGTGCCAGCAGCTTCAAGGGGGAGACCCAGTACTTC
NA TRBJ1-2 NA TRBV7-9 CASSPRTVPVYGYTF TGTGCCAGCAGCCCGCGGACAGTACCAGTCTATGGCTACACCTTC
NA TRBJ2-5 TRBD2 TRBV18 CASSPSSGRVETQYF TGTGCCAGCTCACCCTCTAGCGGGAGGGTAGAGACCCAGTACTTC
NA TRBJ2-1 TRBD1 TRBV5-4 CASSLVGQGAVNEQFF TGTGCCAGCAGCTTGGTGGGACAGGGGGCTGTCAATGAGCAGTTCTTC
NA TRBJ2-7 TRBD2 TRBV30 CAWSRGLAGSYEQYF TGTGCCTGGAGTCGGGGACTAGCGGGATCCTACGAGCAGTACTTC